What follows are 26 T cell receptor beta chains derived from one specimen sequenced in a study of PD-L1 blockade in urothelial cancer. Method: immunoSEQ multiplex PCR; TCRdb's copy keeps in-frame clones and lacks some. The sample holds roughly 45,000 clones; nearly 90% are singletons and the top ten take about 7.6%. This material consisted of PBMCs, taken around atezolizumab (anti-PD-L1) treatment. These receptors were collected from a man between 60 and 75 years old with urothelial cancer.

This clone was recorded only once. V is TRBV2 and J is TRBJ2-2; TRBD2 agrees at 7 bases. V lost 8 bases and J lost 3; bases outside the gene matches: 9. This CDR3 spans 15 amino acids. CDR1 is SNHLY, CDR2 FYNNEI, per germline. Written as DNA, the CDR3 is TGTGCCAGCGACTGGGGGGGTCCGGACACCGGGGAGCTGTTTTTT. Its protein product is CASDWGGPDTGELFF.

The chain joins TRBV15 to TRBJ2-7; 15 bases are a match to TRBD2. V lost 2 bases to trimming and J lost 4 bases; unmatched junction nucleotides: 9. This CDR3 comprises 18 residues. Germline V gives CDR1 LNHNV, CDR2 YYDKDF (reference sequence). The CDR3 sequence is CATSRNQGLAGGLYEQYF. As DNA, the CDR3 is TGTGCCACCAGCAGAAACCAGGGACTAGCGGGGGGCCTGTACGAGCAGTACTTC.

CDR3 nucleotides: TGTGCCAGCAGCGGGGACAGGGGGCGATACACTGAAGCTTTCTTT. It codes for CASSGDRGRYTEAFF. This chain uses TRBV5-4 with TRBJ1-1, with TRBD1 identical over 12 bases. Trimming took 4 bases from V and 3 from J; bases not matched to a gene: 4. The germline V gene has CDR1 SGHNT and CDR2 YYREEE (reference sequence). The CDR3 sequence is 15 residues long.

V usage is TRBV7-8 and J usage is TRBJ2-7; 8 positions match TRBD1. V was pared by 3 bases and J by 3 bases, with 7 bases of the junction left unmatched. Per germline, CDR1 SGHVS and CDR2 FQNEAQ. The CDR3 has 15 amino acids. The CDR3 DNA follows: TGTGCCAGCAGCTTCGGGCAGGGGGCCCGCTACGAGCAGTACTTC. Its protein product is CASSFGQGARYEQYF.

CDR3 nucleotide sequence: TGTGCCTGGAGTGTCGGGCTAGCGGGGGACACAGATACGCAGTATTTT. Translating gives CAWSVGLAGDTDTQYF. The rearrangement links TRBV30 to TRBJ2-3; TRBD2 matches at 10 bases. The CDR3 consists of 16 residues. Germline CDR1 is GTSNPN and CDR2 is SVGIG (reference sequence). V shed 0 bases and J 2 bases; nucleotides not matched to a gene: 5.

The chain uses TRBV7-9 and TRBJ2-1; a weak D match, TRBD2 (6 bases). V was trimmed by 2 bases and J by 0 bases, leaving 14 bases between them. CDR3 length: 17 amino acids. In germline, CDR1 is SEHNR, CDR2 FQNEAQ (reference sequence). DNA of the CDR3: TGTGCCAGCAGCTTACATCGGGAGCGTGACTCCTACAATGAGCAGTTCTTC. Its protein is CASSLHRERDSYNEQFF.

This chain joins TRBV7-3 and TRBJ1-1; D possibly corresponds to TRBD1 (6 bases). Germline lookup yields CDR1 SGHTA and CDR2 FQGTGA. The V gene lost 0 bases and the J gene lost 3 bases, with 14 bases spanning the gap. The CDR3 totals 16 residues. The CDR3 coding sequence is TGTGCCAGCAGCTTAACGGGGAGGGGGGGCCACACTGAAGCTTTCTTT. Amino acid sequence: CASSLTGRGGHTEAFF.

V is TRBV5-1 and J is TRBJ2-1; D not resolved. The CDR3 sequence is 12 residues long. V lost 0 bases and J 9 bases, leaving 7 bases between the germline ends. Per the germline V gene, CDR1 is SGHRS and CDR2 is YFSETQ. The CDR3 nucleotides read TGCGCCAGCAGCTTGGGGTCCAGTGAGCAGTTCTTC. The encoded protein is CASSLGSSEQFF.

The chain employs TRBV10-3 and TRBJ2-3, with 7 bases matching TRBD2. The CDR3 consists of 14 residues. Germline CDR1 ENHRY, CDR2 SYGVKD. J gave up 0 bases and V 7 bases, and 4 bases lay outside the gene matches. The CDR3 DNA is TGTGCCATCAACCTGGGGGGGAGCACAGATACGCAGTATTTT. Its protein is CAINLGGSTDTQYF.

The CDR3 is CASSQEVATNEKLFF. In DNA, the CDR3 is TGTGCCAGCAGCCAGGAGGTTGCAACTAATGAAAAACTGTTTTTT. This chain links TRBV7-6 with TRBJ1-4, with D unresolved. The length of the CDR3 is 15 residues. Trimming removed 5 bases at V and 0 bases at J, with 10 bases between. Germline V lookup: CDR1 SGHVS, CDR2 FNYEAQ. The entire variable domain, with the rest obtained from reference TRBV7-6 and TRBJ1-4, is as follows: GAGVSQSPRYKVTKRGQDVALRCDPISGHVSLYWYRQALGQGPEFLTYFNYEAQQDKSGLPNDRFSAERPEGSISTLTIQRTEQRDSAMYRCASSQEVATNEKLFFGSGTQLSVL.

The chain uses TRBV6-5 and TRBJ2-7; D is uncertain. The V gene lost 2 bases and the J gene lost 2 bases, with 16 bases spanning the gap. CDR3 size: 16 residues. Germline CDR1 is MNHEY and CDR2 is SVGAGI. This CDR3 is CASSYVNPGSPYEQYF. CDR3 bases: TGTGCCAGCAGTTACGTTAACCCGGGTTCGCCCTACGAGCAGTACTTC.

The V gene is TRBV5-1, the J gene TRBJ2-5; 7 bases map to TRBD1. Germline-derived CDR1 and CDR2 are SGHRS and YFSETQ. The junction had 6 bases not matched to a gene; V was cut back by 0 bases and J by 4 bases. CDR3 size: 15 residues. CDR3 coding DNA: TGCGCCAGCAGCTTGGTTGACAGGGTGGGAGAGACCCAGTACTTC. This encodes CASSLVDRVGETQYF. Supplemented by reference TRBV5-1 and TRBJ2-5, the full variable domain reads KAGVTQTPRYLIKTRGQQVTLSCSPISGHRSVSWYQQTPGQGLQFLFEYFSETQRNKGNFPGRFSGRQFSNSRSEMNVSTLELGDSALYLCASSLVDRVGETQYFGPGTRLLVL.

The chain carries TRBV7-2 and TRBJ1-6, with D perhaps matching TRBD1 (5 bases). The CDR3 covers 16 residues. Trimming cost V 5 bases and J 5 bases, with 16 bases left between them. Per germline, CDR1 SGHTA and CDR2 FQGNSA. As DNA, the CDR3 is TGTGCCAGCAGCACCCCCCGGGGGACCAATAATTCACCCCTCCACTTT. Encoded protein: CASSTPRGTNNSPLHF.

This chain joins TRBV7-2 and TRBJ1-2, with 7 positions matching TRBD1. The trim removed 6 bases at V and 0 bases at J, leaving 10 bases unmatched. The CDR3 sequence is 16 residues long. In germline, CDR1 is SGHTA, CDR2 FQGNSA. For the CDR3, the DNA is TGTGCCAGCAGAGTGACACGGGACAGAGCTAACTATGGCTACACCTTC. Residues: CASRVTRDRANYGYTF. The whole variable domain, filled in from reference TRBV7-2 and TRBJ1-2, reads GAGVSQSPSNKVTEKGKDVELRCDPISGHTALYWYRQSLGQGLEFLIYFQGNSAPDKSGLPSDRFSAERTGGSVSTLTIQRTQQEDSAVYLCASRVTRDRANYGYTFGSGTRLTVV.

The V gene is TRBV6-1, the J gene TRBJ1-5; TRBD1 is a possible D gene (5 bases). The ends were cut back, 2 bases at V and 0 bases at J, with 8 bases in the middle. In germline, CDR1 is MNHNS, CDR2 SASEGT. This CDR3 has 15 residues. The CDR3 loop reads CASSEPGISNQPQHF. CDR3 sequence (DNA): TGTGCCAGCAGTGAACCAGGGATTAGCAATCAGCCCCAGCATTTT.

CDR3 protein: CASSDQGASNQPQHF. In DNA, the CDR3 is TGTGCCAGCAGTGACCAGGGGGCCAGCAATCAGCCCCAGCATTTT. The V and J genes are TRBV6-1 and TRBJ1-5; 8 nucleotides agree with TRBD1. V lost 3 bases and J lost 1; bases outside the gene matches: 2. The germline gives CDR1 MNHNS, CDR2 SASEGT. CDR3 size: 15 residues.

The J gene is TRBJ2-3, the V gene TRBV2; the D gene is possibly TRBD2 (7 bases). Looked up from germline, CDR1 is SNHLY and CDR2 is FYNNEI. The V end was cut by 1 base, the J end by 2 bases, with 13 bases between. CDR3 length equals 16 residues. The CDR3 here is CASSEEGGPPTDTQYF. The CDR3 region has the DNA TGTGCCAGCAGTGAAGAGGGGGGGCCCCCCACAGATACGCAGTATTTT.

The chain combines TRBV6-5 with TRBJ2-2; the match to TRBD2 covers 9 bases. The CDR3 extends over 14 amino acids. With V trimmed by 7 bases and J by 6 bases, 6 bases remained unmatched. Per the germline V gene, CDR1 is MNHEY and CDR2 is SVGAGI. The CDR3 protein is CASNFAGGPGELFF. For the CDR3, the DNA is TGTGCCAGCAATTTCGCGGGGGGGCCCGGGGAGCTGTTTTTT.

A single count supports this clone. The CDR3 sequence is CASSLGQGVKWFF. CDR3 sequence (DNA): TGTGCCAGCAGTTTGGGCCAGGGTGTAAAGTGGTTCTTC. The chain recombines TRBV28 with TRBJ2-1; TRBD1 might be the D (5 bases). V lost 3 bases, J lost 15 bases, and 18 bases lay in between. The CDR3 extends over 13 amino acids. Germline-derived CDR1 and CDR2 are MDHEN and SYDVKM. The whole variable domain, filled in from reference TRBV28 and TRBJ2-1, reads DVKVTQSSRYLVKRTGEKVFLECVQDMDHENMFWYRQDPGLGLRLIYFSYDVKMKEKGDIPEGYSVSREKKERFSLILESASTNQTSMYLCASSLGQGVKWFFGPGTRLTVL.

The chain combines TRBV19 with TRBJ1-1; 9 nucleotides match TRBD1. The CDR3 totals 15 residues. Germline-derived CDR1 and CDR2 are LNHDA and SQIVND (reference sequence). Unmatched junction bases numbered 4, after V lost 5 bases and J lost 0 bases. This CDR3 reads CASSVGQGLNTEAFF. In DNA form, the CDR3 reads TGTGCCAGTAGTGTGGGACAGGGATTGAACACTGAAGCTTTCTTT.

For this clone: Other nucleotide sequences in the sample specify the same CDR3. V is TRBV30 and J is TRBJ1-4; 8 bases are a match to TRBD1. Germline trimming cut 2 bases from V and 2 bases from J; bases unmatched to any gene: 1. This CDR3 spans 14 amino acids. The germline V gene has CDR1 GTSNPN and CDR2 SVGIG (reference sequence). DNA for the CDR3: TGTGCCTGGAGTCCAGGGGGCACTAATGAAAAACTGTTTTTT. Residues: CAWSPGGTNEKLFF. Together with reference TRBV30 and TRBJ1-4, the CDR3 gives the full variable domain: SQTIHQWPATLVQPVGSPLSLECTVEGTSNPNLYWYRQAAGRGLQLLFYSVGIGQISSEVPQNLSASRPQDRQFILSSKKLLLSDSGFYLCAWSPGGTNEKLFFGSGTQLSVL.

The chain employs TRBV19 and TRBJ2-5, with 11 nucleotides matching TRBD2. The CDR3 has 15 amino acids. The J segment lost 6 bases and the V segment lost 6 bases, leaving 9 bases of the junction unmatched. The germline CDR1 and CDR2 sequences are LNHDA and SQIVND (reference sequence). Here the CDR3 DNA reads TGTGCCAGTAGCCCCGGGGCTAGCGGGGGGAAGACCCAGTACTTC. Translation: CASSPGASGGKTQYF.

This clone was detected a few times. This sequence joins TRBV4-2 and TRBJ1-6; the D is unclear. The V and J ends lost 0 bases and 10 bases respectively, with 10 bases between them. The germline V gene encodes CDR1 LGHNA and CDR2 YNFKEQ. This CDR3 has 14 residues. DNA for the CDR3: TGTGCCAGCAGCCAAGATTCCTACTTATCACCCCTCCACTTT. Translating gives CASSQDSYLSPLHF.

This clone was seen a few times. The CDR3 loop is CASRGTGTGRSPLHF. The DNA of the CDR3 is TGTGCCAGCAGGGGGACCGGGACAGGGAGATCACCCCTCCACTTT. The J gene is TRBJ1-6, the V gene TRBV6-5, with 9 bases lining up with TRBD1. The CDR3 loop spans 15 amino acids. Germline CDR1 reads MNHEY; CDR2 reads SVGAGI. J was trimmed by 10 bases and V by 6 bases; bases with no gene match: 10.

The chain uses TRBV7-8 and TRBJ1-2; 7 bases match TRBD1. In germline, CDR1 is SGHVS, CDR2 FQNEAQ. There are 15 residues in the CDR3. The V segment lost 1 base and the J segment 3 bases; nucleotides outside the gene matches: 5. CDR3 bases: TGTGCCAGCAGCTTAGTTACAGGGGTGGACTATGGCTACACCTTC. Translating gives CASSLVTGVDYGYTF.

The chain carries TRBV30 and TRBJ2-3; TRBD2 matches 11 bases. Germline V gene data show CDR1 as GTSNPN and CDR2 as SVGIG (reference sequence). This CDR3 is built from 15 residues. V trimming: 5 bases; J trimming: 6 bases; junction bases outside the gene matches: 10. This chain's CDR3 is CAWSSLAGGRDTQYF. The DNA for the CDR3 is TGTGCCTGGTCGAGTCTAGCGGGGGGCCGGGATACGCAGTATTTT. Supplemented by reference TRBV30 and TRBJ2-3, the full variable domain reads SQTIHQWPATLVQPVGSPLSLECTVEGTSNPNLYWYRQAAGRGLQLLFYSVGIGQISSEVPQNLSASRPQDRQFILSSKKLLLSDSGFYLCAWSSLAGGRDTQYFGPGTRLTVL.